A single sample is the source of the 14 T cell receptor beta chains below, sequenced in a study of identifying expanded T cells in peripheral blood. Here immunoSEQ multiplex PCR was the method, and the copy in TCRdb shows in-frame clones only, minus some. This table holds tens of thousands of clones, 84% found once. Material for sequencing was blood. These receptors were obtained from a person aged 18 to 69 in good health.

V gene TRBV7-2 combines with J gene TRBJ1-1; D is undetermined. The CDR3 spans 14 residues. The ends were cut back, 2 bases at V and 6 bases at J, with 13 bases in the middle. Germline CDR1 is SGHTA and CDR2 is FQGNSA. The CDR3 here is CASSLNSKGPEAFF. DNA of the CDR3: TGTGCCAGCAGCTTAAACAGCAAAGGGCCTGAAGCTTTCTTT.

This chain connects TRBV5-1 to TRBJ2-7; D remains ambiguous. Germline V gene sequence: CDR1 SGHRS, CDR2 YFSETQ. V was shortened by 0 bases and J by 6 bases, with 13 bases between the two germline ends. This CDR3 is built from 14 residues. The CDR3 nucleotides are TGCGCCAGCAGCTTGGCCGCGGAGAACCGCGAGCAGTACTTC. Translated, it gives CASSLAAENREQYF.

This chain links TRBV28 with TRBJ1-3; D unclear. Looked up from germline, CDR1 is MDHEN and CDR2 is SYDVKM. V lost 2 bases, J lost 0 bases, and 5 bases lay in between. CDR3 length: 14 residues. The CDR3 region is CASSLASSGNTIYF. CDR3 DNA sequence: TGTGCCAGCAGTTTAGCAAGCTCTGGAAACACCATATATTTT.

The V and J genes are TRBV5-6 and TRBJ1-2; 8 bases are a match to TRBD1. The V segment lost 0 bases and the J segment 2 bases; nucleotides outside the gene matches: 3. The length of the CDR3 is 15 residues. Germline values: CDR1 SGHDT, CDR2 YYEEEE. DNA of the CDR3: TGTGCCAGCAGCTTGGACGGGACAGGCAACTATGGCTACACCTTC. It encodes CASSLDGTGNYGYTF. Supplemented by reference TRBV5-6 and TRBJ1-2, the full variable domain reads DAGVTQSPTHLIKTRGQQVTLRCSPKSGHDTVSWYQQALGQGPQFIFQYYEEEERQRGNFPDRFSGHQFPNYSSELNVNALLLGDSALYLCASSLDGTGNYGYTFGSGTRLTVV.

This rearrangement joins TRBV7-2 to TRBJ2-5; D might be TRBD1 (6 bases). Trimming stripped 1 base from V and 5 bases from J, with 14 bases between. The germline V gene has CDR1 SGHTA and CDR2 FQGNSA. The length of the CDR3 is 15 residues. CDR3 amino acids: CASSLGNRVGETQYF. DNA of the CDR3: TGTGCCAGCAGCTTAGGGAACAGGGTCGGGGAGACCCAGTACTTC. The variable domain in full, completed from reference TRBV7-2 and TRBJ2-5, reads GAGVSQSPSNKVTEKGKDVELRCDPISGHTALYWYRQSLGQGLEFLIYFQGNSAPDKSGLPSDRFSAERTGGSVSTLTIQRTQQEDSAVYLCASSLGNRVGETQYFGPGTRLLVL.

This clone was detected only a few times. The V gene is TRBV6-6, the J gene TRBJ2-1; 10 nucleotides line up with TRBD2. Germline V gives CDR1 MNHNY, CDR2 SVGAGI (reference sequence). The ends lost 6 bases at V and 9 bases at J; junction bases unmatched: 11. This CDR3 has 15 amino acids. CDR3 protein: CASRRTGTSETEQFF. The CDR3 nucleotides read TGTGCCAGCAGGAGGACCGGGACTAGCGAGACTGAGCAGTTCTTC.

The chain uses TRBV4-3 and TRBJ2-2; D possibly corresponds to TRBD1 (6 bases). The CDR3 is made up of 14 amino acids. In germline, CDR1 is LGHNA, CDR2 YSLEER. V shed 3 bases and J shed 6 bases, with 11 bases lying between them. CDR3 residues: CASSHGNRAGELFF. The CDR3 DNA sequence: TGCGCCAGCAGCCACGGTAACAGGGCCGGGGAGCTGTTTTTT.

This sequence joins TRBV7-9 and TRBJ1-1, with D hard to call. V lost 4 bases and J 0 bases, leaving 12 bases between the germline ends. The CDR3 length is 15 residues. Germline V CDR1 and CDR2: SEHNR, FQNEAQ (reference sequence). DNA for the CDR3: TGTGCCAGCAGCTCCATCCAAACCCTGAACACTGAAGCTTTCTTT. This encodes CASSSIQTLNTEAFF.

V is TRBV2 and J is TRBJ2-5; no firm D call. Germline values: CDR1 SNHLY, CDR2 FYNNEI. The CDR3 is 15 residues long. Trimming left V 7 bases short and J 4 bases short, with 19 bases between. CDR3 loop: CASIFGSTPGETQYF. DNA of the CDR3: TGTGCCAGCATCTTCGGCAGTACTCCAGGAGAGACCCAGTACTTC.

J is TRBJ1-5 and V is TRBV9; D unresolved. Germline V gene lookup returns CDR1 SGDLS and CDR2 YYNGEE. V lost 1 base and J lost 11, with 25 bases in between. CDR3 length equals 17 residues. CDR3: CASSVPRGGLFDGAQHF. In DNA, the CDR3 is TGTGCCAGCAGCGTACCCCGAGGAGGGCTTTTCGATGGCGCCCAGCATTTT.

The gene calls are TRBV29-1 and TRBJ2-1, with 11 nucleotides matching TRBD2. The CDR3 is made up of 16 amino acids. J was trimmed by 0 bases and V by 6 bases; bases with no gene match: 7. Germline values: CDR1 SQVTM, CDR2 ANQGSEA. CDR3 sequence: CSVVGLAESSYNEQFF. CDR3 DNA sequence: TGCAGCGTCGTGGGACTAGCGGAGAGCTCCTACAATGAGCAGTTCTTC.

The V call is TRBV13, the J call TRBJ2-5; D ambiguous. The CDR3 has 10 amino acids. Looked up from germline, CDR1 is PRHDT and CDR2 is FYEKMQ (reference sequence). V lost 6 bases and J 9 bases, leaving 8 bases between the germline ends. In DNA form, the CDR3 reads TGTGCCAGCAGTGGAAAGGCCCAGTACTTC. Its protein product is CASSGKAQYF.

This clone showed up just once. V gene TRBV9 combines with J gene TRBJ2-3; D is unclear. The germline CDR1 and CDR2 sequences are SGDLS and YYNGEE. Trimming shortened V by 4 bases and J by 6 bases, and 9 bases separated the two germline ends. This CDR3 is 12 amino acids long. The CDR3 is CASSPLADTQYF. Written as DNA, the CDR3 is TGTGCCAGCAGCCCCTTGGCGGATACGCAGTATTTT. Full variable domain (missing parts from reference TRBV9 and TRBJ2-3): DSGVTQTPKHLITATGQRVTLRCSPRSGDLSVYWYQQSLDQGLQFLIQYYNGEERAKGNILERFSAQQFPDLHSELNLSSLELGDSALYFCASSPLADTQYFGPGTRLTVL.

The genes are TRBV11-2 and TRBJ1-1; 8 bases line up with TRBD1. The J segment lost 1 base and the V segment lost 3 bases, leaving 13 bases of the junction unmatched. CDR1 is SGHAT, CDR2 FQNNGV, per germline. The CDR3 contains 18 residues. The chain's CDR3 is CASSLVLGQGRRNTEAFF. In nucleotides, the CDR3 is TGTGCCAGCAGCTTGGTGCTCGGACAGGGAAGGAGGAACACTGAAGCTTTCTTT.